The 25 T cell receptor beta chains reported below all come from one sample, sequenced in a study of blood T cell repertoires in COVID-19 (dated by TCRdb to the early 2020s). Library prep was done by the immunoSEQ multiplex PCR assay. What TCRdb holds here is the immuneACCESS table cut down to in-frame rearrangements. Part of the clones is not present; checked against another copy, under half of the missing clones reflect an unresolved V gene, and the others are unexplained. The sample table lists over 250,000 clones, 65% to 90% of them with a count of one. The leading ten clones occupy 4% to 6% of the sample. Material for sequencing was peripheral blood. The receptors shown here come from a man in his fifties or sixties with active or convalescent COVID-19.

This sequence joins TRBV27 and TRBJ1-4; weak D call: TRBD1 (6 bases). This CDR3 has 13 residues. V was trimmed by 4 bases and J by 7 bases, leaving 10 bases between them. Germline CDR1 reads MNHEY; CDR2 reads SMNVEV (reference sequence). The CDR3 bases are TGTGCCAGCAGTTACAGGGAGGGTGAAAAACTGTTTTTT. It codes for CASSYREGEKLFF.

The gene calls are TRBV30 and TRBJ2-1; the D gene is possibly TRBD2 (6 bases). The V and J ends lost 4 bases and 6 bases respectively, with 16 bases between them. The germline V gene has CDR1 GTSNPN and CDR2 SVGIG (reference sequence). This CDR3 spans 14 amino acids. The CDR3 coding sequence is TGTGCCTGGAAGGGCGGGGCCAGCTCCAATGAGCAGTTCTTC. Translating it yields CAWKGGASSNEQFF.

Written as DNA, the CDR3 is TGTGCCAGCAGTCTCCGGGACAGGGGCTACACCTTC. This sequence encodes CASSLRDRGYTF. This sequence joins TRBV27 and TRBJ1-2; 8 bases map to TRBD1. This CDR3 comprises 12 residues. The J segment lost 8 bases and the V segment lost 5 bases, leaving 4 bases of the junction unmatched. Germline CDR1 reads MNHEY; CDR2 reads SMNVEV (reference sequence).

Only a few counts were recorded for this clone. The CDR3 protein is CASSQNIGDNSPLHF. CDR3 in DNA: TGTGCCAGCAGCCAGAACATCGGGGATAATTCACCCCTCCACTTT. V gene TRBV4-2 combines with J gene TRBJ1-6; D is undetermined. The CDR3 is 15 residues long. Trimming stripped 3 bases from V and 5 bases from J, with 11 bases between. Germline V CDR1 and CDR2: LGHNA, YNFKEQ.

The chain recombines TRBV5-1 with TRBJ1-2; 7 bases align to TRBD1. Germline V gene lookup returns CDR1 SGHRS and CDR2 YFSETQ. The CDR3 runs 15 residues. V lost 5 bases to trimming and J lost 6 bases; unmatched junction nucleotides: 13. CDR3 DNA: TGCGCCAGCAGATACGCACCGGGACAGTACGATGGCTACACCTTC. Its protein product is CASRYAPGQYDGYTF.

The chain couples TRBV3-1 (or the pseudogene TRBV3-2) to TRBJ2-2; TRBD2 might be the D (6 bases). The CDR3 has 16 amino acids. Germline assignment: CDR1 LGHDT and CDR2 YNNKEL (reference sequence). V dropped 6 bases and J dropped 2 bases, with 16 bases sitting between them. CDR3 bases: TGTGCCAGCAGACTAGCCGGGACTTCTAACACCGGGGAGCTGTTTTTT. Amino acids: CASRLAGTSNTGELFF.

The V and J genes are TRBV18 and TRBJ1-2; D is possibly TRBD1 (5 bases). V lost 5 bases and J 3 bases, leaving 13 bases between the germline ends. Germline assignment: CDR1 KGHSH and CDR2 LQKENI. The CDR3 is 14 residues long. The CDR3 loop is CASSSRQLDYGYTF. CDR3 in DNA: TGTGCCAGCTCATCTCGACAGCTGGACTATGGCTACACCTTC.

The genes are TRBV29-1 and TRBJ2-7; 8 bases agree with TRBD1. There are 13 residues in the CDR3. CDR1 and CDR2 (germline): SQVTM, ANQGSEA. Trimming removed 4 bases from V and 6 bases from J; junction bases left unmatched: 8. CDR3 amino acids: CSVGWTGTSEQYF. The CDR3, as DNA: TGCAGCGTTGGCTGGACAGGGACGAGCGAGCAGTACTTC.

The chain employs TRBV6-2 or TRBV6-3 and TRBJ2-1, with D tentatively TRBD1 (6 bases). Per the germline V gene, CDR1 is MNHEY and CDR2 is SVGEGT. Trimming cost V 3 bases and J 3 bases, with 12 bases left between them. CDR3 size: 15 residues. The CDR3: CASSYEGQSYNEQFF. The CDR3, as DNA: TGTGCCAGCAGTTATGAAGGACAGAGCTACAATGAGCAGTTCTTC.

The CDR3 here is CASSLRTSGAETQYF. CDR3 in DNA: TGTGCCAGCAGCCTCCGAACGAGCGGAGCAGAGACCCAGTACTTC. The chain uses TRBV11-2 and TRBJ2-5; possible D gene TRBD2, 5 bases. Germline V lookup: CDR1 SGHAT, CDR2 FQNNGV. The CDR3 length is 15 residues. The V end lost 5 bases, the J end lost 4 bases, and 17 bases lay between the germline ends.

V and J are TRBV5-5 and TRBJ2-1; a weak D match, TRBD1 (6 bases). V was shortened by 0 bases and J by 8 bases, with 12 bases between the two germline ends. The germline CDR1 and CDR2 sequences are SGHKS and YYEKEE (reference sequence). The CDR3 covers 14 residues. In nucleotides, the CDR3 is TGTGCCAGCAGCTTGGGCCCACAGGGATATGAGCAGTTCTTC. This encodes CASSLGPQGYEQFF.

The genes are TRBV2 and TRBJ2-1, with 10 bases lining up with TRBD2. From germline, CDR1 is SNHLY and CDR2 FYNNEI. V shed 6 bases and J 4 bases; nucleotides not matched to a gene: 6. The CDR3 extends over 15 amino acids. CDR3 region: CASSGTSGVYNEQFF. The CDR3 region has the DNA TGTGCCAGCAGCGGAACTAGCGGGGTATACAATGAGCAGTTCTTC.

The CDR3 coding sequence is TGTGCCAGCAGCTCCCGACTAGTAGCCGAATACAATGAGCAGTTCTTC. Translation: CASSSRLVAEYNEQFF. The J gene is TRBJ2-1, the V gene TRBV7-8; perhaps TRBD2 as D (6 bases). The germline V gene has CDR1 SGHVS and CDR2 FQNEAQ. The length of the CDR3 is 16 residues. Trimming took off 4 bases at V and 4 bases at J, with 17 bases between the two ends. Variable domain in full (rest from reference TRBV7-8 and TRBJ2-1): GAGVSQSPRYKVAKRGQDVALRCDPISGHVSLFWYQQALGQGPEFLTYFQNEAQLDKSGLPSDRFFAERPEGSVSTLKIQRTQQEDSAVYLCASSSRLVAEYNEQFFGPGTRLTVL.

On this clone itself: One end of the junction does not line up with germline, which may come from a read error. The chain carries TRBV5-5 and TRBJ1-5, with 8 bases matching TRBD1. CDR1 is SGHKS, CDR2 YYEKEE, per germline (reference sequence). The CDR3 loop spans 15 amino acids. CDR3 nucleotide sequence: TGTGCCAGCAGCTGCGACAGGGGAGTGGGTTCAGCCCCAGCATTT. Residues: CASSCDRGVGSAPAF.

V is TRBV3-1 (or the pseudogene TRBV3-2) and J is TRBJ1-1; D perhaps matches TRBD1 (6 bases). Germline V gene sequence: CDR1 LGHDT, CDR2 YNNKEL (reference sequence). Trimming shortened V by 4 bases and J by 10 bases, and 16 bases separated the two germline ends. This CDR3 spans 13 amino acids. CDR3 loop: CASSPRQGTPAFF. In DNA, the CDR3 is TGTGCCAGCAGCCCTCGGCAGGGGACCCCAGCTTTCTTT.

The V call is TRBV10-1, the J call TRBJ1-5; 7 bases fit TRBD1. The length of the CDR3 is 14 residues. V was pared by 3 bases and J by 7 bases, with 6 bases of the junction left unmatched. Germline V CDR1 and CDR2: WNHNN, SYGVQD (reference sequence). CDR3 amino acids: CASSEDREAQPQHF. The DNA of the CDR3 is TGCGCCAGCAGTGAAGACAGGGAGGCCCAGCCCCAGCATTTT.

J is TRBJ2-7 and V is TRBV3-1 (or the pseudogene TRBV3-2); TRBD2 matches at 9 bases. The V segment lost 4 bases and the J segment 5 bases; nucleotides outside the gene matches: 9. The length of the CDR3 is 15 residues. The germline CDR1 and CDR2 sequences are LGHDT and YNNKEL (reference sequence). The DNA of the CDR3 is TGTGCCAGCAGCCTGGCGGCGGGAGGGCCCCACGAGCAGTACTTC. This sequence encodes CASSLAAGGPHEQYF.

This chain uses TRBV28 with TRBJ1-4; tentatively, D is TRBD1 (6 bases). Trimming removed 6 bases from V and 11 bases from J, with 16 bases in between. Germline assignment: CDR1 MDHEN and CDR2 SYDVKM. This CDR3 is 13 amino acids long. CDR3 DNA sequence: TGTGCCAGCAGGGGAAAGGGGGTGTTGAAACTGTTTTTT. This translates into CASRGKGVLKLFF.

The chain employs TRBV7-9 and TRBJ1-1, with D possibly matching TRBD1 (5 bases). The CDR3 length is 13 residues. V was cut by 2 bases and J by 1 base, with 5 bases left in between. Germline V gene sequence: CDR1 SEHNR, CDR2 FQNEAQ (reference sequence). The CDR3, as DNA: TGTGCCAGCAGCTTAAGGGGGAACACTGAAGCTTTCTTT. This codes for CASSLRGNTEAFF.

This clone has only a few counts. The V call is TRBV10-3, the J call TRBJ1-2; a possible D gene is TRBD1 (6 bases). The CDR3 length is 16 residues. In germline, CDR1 is ENHRY, CDR2 SYGVKD. V was pared by 3 bases and J by 9 bases, with 23 bases between. The chain's CDR3 is CAISDTASGGASRYTF. The CDR3 DNA reads as TGTGCCATCAGTGACACAGCGAGCGGGGGCGCTTCCCGCTACACCTTC.

The V gene is TRBV7-8, the J gene TRBJ1-5; TRBD1 might be the D (6 bases). Germline CDR1 is SGHVS and CDR2 is FQNEAQ. V was pared by 4 bases and J by 5 bases, with 12 bases between. The CDR3 covers 14 residues. As DNA, the CDR3 is TGTGCCAGCAGCTCCGTTACAGGGTATCAGCCCCAGCATTTT. Its translation: CASSSVTGYQPQHF.

The V call is TRBV14, the J call TRBJ2-7; a possible D gene is TRBD2 (6 bases). This CDR3 comprises 13 residues. CDR1 is SGHDN and CDR2 is FVKESK in the germline V gene. Trimming cost V 0 bases and J 6 bases, with 9 bases left between them. CDR3 amino acids: CASSQEGRSEQYF. The CDR3 DNA reads TGTGCCAGCAGCCAAGAAGGGAGGTCCGAGCAGTACTTC.

Notes on this clone: The sample contains more than one DNA sequence encoding this CDR3. The genes are TRBV11-2 and TRBJ2-1; the match to TRBD1 covers 11 bases. CDR1 and CDR2 (germline): SGHAT, FQNNGV. The V and J ends lost 5 bases and 2 bases, in that order; junction bases with no gene match: 2. The length of the CDR3 is 15 residues. The CDR3 loop is CASSPGQGAYNEQFF. The CDR3 DNA is TGTGCCAGCAGCCCGGGACAGGGGGCCTACAATGAGCAGTTCTTC.

The chain employs TRBV15 and TRBJ2-5; 14 bases fit TRBD2. This CDR3 region has 16 residues. Germline loops: CDR1 LNHNV, CDR2 YYDKDF (reference sequence). J gave up 5 bases and V 4 bases, and 6 bases lay outside the gene matches. The CDR3 loop is CATSKGTSGSGETQYF. The CDR3 bases are TGTGCCACCAGCAAGGGGACTAGCGGGAGTGGGGAGACCCAGTACTTC.

The rearrangement uses TRBV29-1 and TRBJ1-2, with TRBD1 matching over 8 bases. This CDR3 is built from 13 residues. Germline CDR1 reads SQVTM; CDR2 reads ANQGSEA. The V segment lost 1 base and the J segment 8 bases; nucleotides outside the gene matches: 6. The CDR3 is CSVEGGTGGGYTF. In DNA form, the CDR3 reads TGCAGCGTTGAAGGGGGGACAGGAGGAGGCTACACCTTC.